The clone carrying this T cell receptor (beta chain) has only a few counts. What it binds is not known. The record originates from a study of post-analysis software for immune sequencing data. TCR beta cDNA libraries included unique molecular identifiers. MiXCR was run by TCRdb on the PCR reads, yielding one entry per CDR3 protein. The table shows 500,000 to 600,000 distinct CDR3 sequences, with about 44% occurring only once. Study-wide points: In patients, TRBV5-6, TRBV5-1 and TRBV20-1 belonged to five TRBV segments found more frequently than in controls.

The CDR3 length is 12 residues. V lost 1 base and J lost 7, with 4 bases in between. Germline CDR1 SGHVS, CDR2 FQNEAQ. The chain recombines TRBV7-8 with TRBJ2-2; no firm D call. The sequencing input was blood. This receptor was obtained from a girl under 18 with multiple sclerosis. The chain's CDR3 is CASSLGLGELFF. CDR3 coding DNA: TGTGCCAGCAGCTTAGGACTCGGGGAGCTGTTTTTT.